The next 25 T cell receptor beta chains were all read from a single sample in a study of cytomegalovirus exposure and HLA in healthy donors (dated by TCRdb to the late 2010s). Library construction relied on the immunoSEQ multiplex PCR assay. For the multiplex PCR, a mixture combining 60 forward primers for TCR Vbeta segments and 13 reverse primers for TCR Jbeta segments was used. In TCRdb, the immuneACCESS table is reduced to in-frame sequences with V and J assigned. These tables do not hold every clone; where another copy was compared, an unresolved V gene accounts for under half, and the others remain unexplained. Across this sample there are 150,000 to 200,000 clones, with 75% to 90% seen only once. Of the sample, 0.6% to 0.7% falls within the top ten clones. Material: PBMCs. The receptors here all came from a boy younger than 18 in good health and CMV-seronegative.

The chain carries TRBV4-1 and TRBJ1-1; 7 nucleotides line up with TRBD1. CDR1 is MGHRA, CDR2 YSYEKL, per germline. This CDR3 contains 13 residues. Trimming at V came to 2 bases and at J to 6 bases, leaving 3 bases not matched to a gene. The CDR3 protein is CASSQTTGAEAFF. CDR3 sequence (DNA): TGCGCCAGCAGCCAAACCACAGGGGCTGAAGCTTTCTTT.

The genes are TRBV10-3 and TRBJ1-2, with D possibly being TRBD1 (5 bases). Germline loops: CDR1 ENHRY, CDR2 SYGVKD. The CDR3 has 14 amino acids. V lost 1 base to trimming and J lost 4 bases, with 10 bases between them. The CDR3 sequence is CAISELEGPYGYTF. Written as DNA, the CDR3 is TGTGCCATCAGTGAGTTGGAGGGGCCCTATGGCTACACCTTC.

The V call is TRBV5-4, the J call TRBJ1-2, with 9 bases identical to TRBD1. V shed 7 bases and J 6 bases; nucleotides not matched to a gene: 10. CDR3 length equals 14 residues. CDR1 and CDR2 (germline): SGHNT, YYREEE (reference sequence). CDR3 DNA: TGTGCCAGCCGGAGGAAGGGACAGGGAGATGGCTACACCTTC. Protein: CASRRKGQGDGYTF.

V and J are TRBV4-1 and TRBJ1-1; D call uncertain. The germline V gene has CDR1 MGHRA and CDR2 YSYEKL. Trimming took off 2 bases at V and 2 bases at J, with 3 bases between the two ends. The CDR3 runs to 12 residues. CDR3 region: CASSQTNTEAFF. The DNA for the CDR3 is TGCGCCAGCAGCCAAACAAACACTGAAGCTTTCTTT.

This clone appeared a few times. The chain links TRBV5-8 to TRBJ1-1, with D possibly matching TRBD1 (5 bases). The CDR3 has 19 amino acids. Trimming took off 4 bases at V and 6 bases at J, with 31 bases between the two ends. Per germline, CDR1 SGHTS and CDR2 YDEGEE. The chain's CDR3 is CASSPGVVGPERPDAEAFF. The CDR3 nucleotides read TGTGCCAGCAGCCCTGGAGTAGTGGGGCCCGAAAGACCTGACGCTGAAGCTTTCTTT.

The chain carries TRBV16 and TRBJ1-1; D uncertain. CDR3 length equals 14 residues. Germline CDR1 reads KGHSY; CDR2 reads FQNENV. Trimming stripped 4 bases from V and 1 base from J, with 10 bases between. In DNA form, the CDR3 reads TGTGCCAGCAGCCCCCCCGGAGGGAACACTGAAGCTTTCTTT. It translates to CASSPPGGNTEAFF.

The rearrangement uses TRBV6-6 and TRBJ1-1, with D possibly being TRBD1 (5 bases). Between the trimmed V and J ends, which lost 6 bases and 0 bases, there was a span of 11 bases. Germline values: CDR1 MNHNY, CDR2 SVGAGI (reference sequence). The CDR3 has 14 amino acids. The CDR3, as DNA: TGTGCCAGCAGCGGACATGCAATGAACACTGAAGCTTTCTTT. As protein: CASSGHAMNTEAFF.

V gene TRBV5-6 combines with J gene TRBJ2-2; D is ambiguous. Per germline, CDR1 SGHDT and CDR2 YYEEEE. The CDR3 length is 16 residues. Trimming stripped 5 bases from V and 2 bases from J, with 16 bases between. The CDR3 loop reads CASSRGPARNTGELFF. Here the CDR3 DNA reads TGTGCCAGCAGTCGCGGCCCGGCGAGAAACACCGGGGAGCTGTTTTTT.

The chain combines TRBV6-1 with TRBJ1-2; 10 bases agree with TRBD1. Losses at the gene ends were 8 bases for V and 8 bases for J; bases not matched to a gene: 5. Germline V gene sequence: CDR1 MNHNS, CDR2 SASEGT. This CDR3 has 12 amino acids. The CDR3 DNA reads TGTGCCAGCCACGACAGGGGGCTGGGCTACACCTTC. The encoded protein is CASHDRGLGYTF.

The CDR3 coding sequence is TGTGCCAGCAGCTCCCGCGGACAGGGCCTTTCCAATGAGCAGTTCTTC. It codes for CASSSRGQGLSNEQFF. This chain links TRBV7-8 with TRBJ2-1; 8 bases map to TRBD1. This CDR3 comprises 16 residues. The germline gives CDR1 SGHVS, CDR2 FQNEAQ. The ends lost 4 bases at V and 6 bases at J; junction bases unmatched: 11.

The CDR3 sequence: CSVLWTGGNTIYF. As DNA, the CDR3 is TGCAGCGTTCTTTGGACAGGGGGAAACACCATATATTTT. This sequence joins TRBV29-1 and TRBJ1-3; 8 bases match TRBD1. V dropped 5 bases and J dropped 4; count of bases not matched to a gene: 4. Germline V lookup: CDR1 SQVTM, CDR2 ANQGSEA. The CDR3 runs to 13 residues. Full variable domain (outside the CDR3, taken from reference TRBV29-1 and TRBJ1-3): SAVISQKPSRDICQRGTSLTIQCQVDSQVTMMFWYRQQPGQSLTLIATANQGSEATYESGFVIDKFPISRPNLTFSTLTVSNMSPEDSSIYLCSVLWTGGNTIYFGEGSWLTVV.

The chain uses TRBV9 and TRBJ2-5, with 13 bases lining up with TRBD2. Germline CDR1 SGDLS, CDR2 YYNGEE. V gave up 4 bases and J gave up 4 bases; unmatched junction bases: 7. The CDR3 has 16 residues. CDR3 region: CASSLAGLAGLETQYF. CDR3 nucleotide sequence: TGTGCCAGCAGCTTGGCGGGACTAGCGGGATTAGAGACCCAGTACTTC.

V usage is TRBV6-1 and J usage is TRBJ1-4; D is undetermined. Germline V CDR1 and CDR2: MNHNS, SASEGT. CDR3 size: 14 residues. With 4 bases removed from V and 7 bases from J, the gap between germline ends came to 13 bases. The DNA for the CDR3 is TGTGCCAGCAGTGCCGGCCTAAGGAGTGAAAAACTGTTTTTT. It encodes CASSAGLRSEKLFF.

The rearrangement joins TRBV5-1 to TRBJ2-7; D is uncertain. This CDR3 contains 10 residues. CDR1 and CDR2 (germline): SGHRS, YFSETQ. V lost 4 bases and J lost 5, with 4 bases in between. CDR3: CASSLDEQYF. The CDR3, as DNA: TGCGCCAGCAGCCTCGACGAGCAGTACTTC.

The chain is built from TRBV19 and TRBJ1-1, with D maybe TRBD1 (5 bases). Between the trimmed V and J ends, which lost 7 bases and 5 bases, there was a span of 17 bases. Germline V lookup: CDR1 LNHDA, CDR2 SQIVND (reference sequence). This CDR3 contains 14 residues. CDR3 sequence: CASTIPGKGTEAFF. The CDR3 coding sequence is TGTGCCAGTACCATCCCAGGGAAGGGGACTGAAGCTTTCTTT.

This clone was seen more than once but under ten times. The chain carries TRBV6-4 and TRBJ2-1, with TRBD2 identical over 8 bases. CDR3 length equals 15 residues. Looked up from germline, CDR1 is MRHNA and CDR2 is SNTAGT. Losses at the gene ends were 5 bases for V and 8 bases for J; bases not matched to a gene: 11. This CDR3 reads CASSLDSTGGDEQFF. CDR3 nucleotides: TGTGCCAGCAGTCTCGACTCAACCGGGGGGGATGAGCAGTTCTTC.

V is TRBV2 and J is TRBJ2-3; D gene unclear. V gave up 2 bases and J gave up 0 bases, with 6 bases separating them. CDR1 is SNHLY and CDR2 is FYNNEI in the germline V gene. The CDR3 is 14 residues long. CDR3 protein: CASSETQSTDTQYF. The DNA for the CDR3 is TGTGCCAGCAGTGAAACCCAGAGCACAGATACGCAGTATTTT. The full variable domain, with the rest looked up from reference TRBV2 and TRBJ2-3, is EPEVTQTPSHQVTQMGQEVILRCVPISNHLYFYWYRQILGQKVEFLVSFYNNEISEKSEIFDDQFSVERPDGSNFTLKIRSTKLEDSAMYFCASSETQSTDTQYFGPGTRLTVL.

V usage is TRBV30 and J usage is TRBJ1-1, with unresolved D. V lost 0 bases and J 3 bases, leaving 8 bases between the germline ends. The CDR3 contains 13 residues. CDR1 is GTSNPN, CDR2 SVGIG, per germline (reference sequence). The CDR3 is CAWSVRSYTEAFF. The DNA for the CDR3 is TGTGCCTGGAGTGTCAGGTCCTACACTGAAGCTTTCTTT.

The CDR3: CASSYGGQLDNYGYTF. CDR3 nucleotide sequence: TGTGCCAGCAGTTACGGTGGGCAGCTTGATAACTATGGCTACACCTTC. This chain links TRBV6-6 with TRBJ1-2; D is ambiguous. The germline V and J ends were trimmed by 2 bases and 1 base, with 14 bases remaining between them. The CDR3 runs 16 residues. Per germline, CDR1 MNHNY and CDR2 SVGAGI (reference sequence).

V and J are TRBV9 and TRBJ2-1; 10 nucleotides match TRBD2. CDR1 and CDR2 from the germline V gene are SGDLS and YYNGEE. V shed 4 bases, J shed 7 bases, and the junction held 8 bases outside the gene matches. The CDR3 totals 15 residues. The CDR3 sequence: CASSLSGGAGNEQFF. In DNA form, the CDR3 reads TGTGCCAGCAGCCTGAGCGGGGGGGCCGGAAATGAGCAGTTCTTC.

The rearrangement joins TRBV27 to TRBJ2-2, with D perhaps matching TRBD1 (6 bases). The germline CDR1 and CDR2 sequences are MNHEY and SMNVEV (reference sequence). The germline V and J ends were trimmed by 3 bases and 8 bases, with 22 bases remaining between them. The CDR3 consists of 17 residues. The CDR3 DNA reads TGTGCCAGCAGTTTGACGCAGGGGCGGGCGATCCCGGGGGAGCTGTTTTTT. Encoded protein: CASSLTQGRAIPGELFF.

The V and J genes are TRBV5-5 and TRBJ1-1; a weak D match, TRBD1 (5 bases). Germline CDR1 reads SGHKS; CDR2 reads YYEKEE (reference sequence). The CDR3 runs 14 residues. V gave up 0 bases and J gave up 6 bases, with 12 bases separating them. CDR3 sequence: CASSLDPGVAEAFF. CDR3 sequence (DNA): TGTGCCAGCAGCTTGGACCCGGGGGTGGCTGAAGCTTTCTTT.

The chain uses TRBV5-4 and TRBJ1-2; possible D gene TRBD1, 5 bases. The germline CDR1 and CDR2 sequences are SGHNT and YYREEE (reference sequence). CDR3 length: 15 residues. Deletions cut 7 bases from V and 4 bases from J, with 20 bases between. This CDR3 reads CASQPGGFEVYGYTF. CDR3 sequence (DNA): TGTGCCAGCCAGCCGGGGGGTTTTGAAGTCTATGGCTACACCTTC.

The V gene is TRBV7-6, the J gene TRBJ1-3; D is undetermined. The V end lost 4 bases, the J end lost 2 bases, and 6 bases lay between the germline ends. Germline CDR1 and CDR2: SGHVS and FNYEAQ. The CDR3 covers 13 residues. CDR3 sequence (DNA): TGTGCCAGCAGCTCCCTCCCTGGAAACACCATATATTTT. Its translation: CASSSLPGNTIYF.

This clone was picked up one time. The rearrangement joins TRBV7-9 to TRBJ2-1, with 7 bases identical to TRBD2. Trimming removed 2 bases from V and 2 bases from J; junction bases left unmatched: 9. The CDR3 is 17 residues long. The germline gives CDR1 SEHNR, CDR2 FQNEAQ (reference sequence). The CDR3 loop reads CASSLPLLAGAYNEQFF. The CDR3 region has the DNA TGTGCCAGCAGCTTACCTCTTCTGGCGGGAGCCTACAATGAGCAGTTCTTC.